This TCR beta chain was observed in a study of blood T cell repertoires in COVID-19. Sequencing was performed with immunoSEQ multiplex PCR; in TCRdb, only in-frame clones are kept and a portion is missing. This sample has 300,000 to 350,000 clones; around 90% occur once, and the top ten carry about 4.7%. With V trimmed by 2 bases and J by 6 bases, 4 bases remained unmatched. Germline assignment: CDR1 SGHRS and CDR2 YFSETQ. The CDR3 length is 15 residues. The chain links TRBV5-1 to TRBJ2-1, with 11 bases identical to TRBD2. The sequencing input was PBMCs or T cells enriched from blood (not recorded which). The clonotype was recovered from a man aged 25 to 40 who had recovered from COVID-19. Written as DNA, the CDR3 is TGCGCCAGCAGCTTAATCGGGACTAGCGGCAATGAGCAGTTCTTC. This gives the protein CASSLIGTSGNEQFF.